The entry below gives a single T cell receptor (beta chain) sequence along with its context. The data were produced by immunoSEQ multiplex PCR, yet TCRdb's version contains in-frame clones alone and is incomplete. The sample lists about 31,000 clones; about 87% were seen once. The data originate from a study of T cell changes during pregnancy in multiple sclerosis. The trim removed 4 bases at V and 5 bases at J, leaving 4 bases unmatched. CDR1 and CDR2 from the germline V gene are LGHNA and YSLEER. CDR3 length equals 16 residues. This sample comprised CD8+ T cells from peripheral blood mononuclear cells, obtained in the first trimester of pregnancy. This receptor was obtained from a female donor with multiple sclerosis, enrolled in a pregnancy study. The rearrangement links TRBV4-3 to TRBJ2-3; TRBD2 agrees at 15 bases. The CDR3 protein is CASSPRTSGGVDTQYF. The CDR3 region has the DNA TGCGCCAGCAGCCCTCGGACTAGCGGGGGGGTAGATACGCAGTATTTT.